The next 14 T cell receptor beta chains were all read from a single sample in a study of cytomegalovirus exposure and HLA in healthy donors. Primers for the PCR totalled 60 Vbeta and 13 Jbeta. Clones were sequenced by immunoSEQ multiplex PCR, and TCRdb holds only the in-frame ones, with some missing. The sample yields roughly 190,000 clones, around 75% seen once. The specimen was PBMCs. The source is a woman between 45 and 60 years old in good health and CMV-seronegative.

The rearrangement joins TRBV19 to TRBJ1-2, with 8 positions matching TRBD1. The CDR3 has 15 amino acids. Trimming took 6 bases from V and 4 from J; bases not matched to a gene: 10. Germline V CDR1 and CDR2: LNHDA, SQIVND (reference sequence). CDR3 protein: CASSTQGADLYGYTF. In DNA form, the CDR3 reads TGTGCCAGTAGCACCCAGGGGGCGGACCTCTATGGCTACACCTTC.

The V gene is TRBV5-1, the J gene TRBJ2-7, with 9 bases matching TRBD1. V gave up 2 bases and J gave up 6 bases; unmatched junction bases: 12. The CDR3 extends over 16 amino acids. Germline V lookup: CDR1 SGHRS, CDR2 YFSETQ. The CDR3 sequence is CASSLSPGQGSSEQYF. The CDR3 DNA sequence: TGCGCCAGCAGCTTAAGCCCGGGACAGGGTTCGAGCGAGCAGTACTTC.

The rearrangement uses TRBV10-2 and TRBJ2-2; D may be TRBD2 (5 bases). Deletions cut 6 bases from V and 4 bases from J, with 9 bases between. This CDR3 region has 13 residues. CDR1 and CDR2 from the germline V gene are WSHSY and SAAADI. The CDR3 DNA reads as TGCGCCAGCAGACTAGTATCCACCGGGGAGCTGTTTTTT. Its protein product is CASRLVSTGELFF.

The chain couples TRBV11-1 to TRBJ2-5, with TRBD2 identical over 8 bases. CDR3 length: 16 residues. Germline CDR1 SGHAT, CDR2 FQDESV (reference sequence). Losses at the gene ends were 3 bases for V and 1 base for J; bases not matched to a gene: 7. In DNA form, the CDR3 reads TGTGCCAGCAGCTTCCTGGCTAGCGGGCCCCAAGAGACCCAGTACTTC. Protein: CASSFLASGPQETQYF.

This clone was counted a single time. The chain combines TRBV5-1 with TRBJ1-2; D may be TRBD1 (5 bases). This CDR3 has 14 amino acids. The germline V and J ends were trimmed by 2 bases and 3 bases, with 11 bases remaining between them. The germline V gene has CDR1 SGHRS and CDR2 YFSETQ. The DNA of the CDR3 is TGCGCCAGCAGCTTTCCAGGGACTTACTATGGCTACACCTTC. Amino acid sequence: CASSFPGTYYGYTF. Supplemented by reference TRBV5-1 and TRBJ1-2, the full variable domain reads KAGVTQTPRYLIKTRGQQVTLSCSPISGHRSVSWYQQTPGQGLQFLFEYFSETQRNKGNFPGRFSGRQFSNSRSEMNVSTLELGDSALYLCASSFPGTYYGYTFGSGTRLTVV.

The chain employs TRBV27 and TRBJ1-3, with D unclear. Trimming pared 4 bases from V and 4 bases from J, leaving 2 bases between. Germline V CDR1 and CDR2: MNHEY, SMNVEV (reference sequence). This CDR3 spans 11 amino acids. CDR3 region: CASSSGNTIYF. The CDR3 region has the DNA TGTGCCAGCAGTTCGGGAAACACCATATATTTT.

The V and J genes are TRBV7-3 and TRBJ2-1, with 9 bases that match TRBD2. With 2 bases clipped from V and 7 bases from J, the junction kept 3 bases outside the gene matches. Germline lookup yields CDR1 SGHTA and CDR2 FQGTGA. The CDR3 runs to 14 residues. Here the CDR3 reads CASSLVAGVNEQFF. The DNA for the CDR3 is TGTGCCAGCAGCTTAGTAGCGGGAGTGAATGAGCAGTTCTTC.

This rearrangement joins TRBV5-3 to TRBJ1-6; D unclear. TRBV5-3 is noted as an ORF with a role that remains uncertain. The CDR3 spans 16 residues. V was pared by 2 bases and J by 3 bases, with 12 bases between. This chain's CDR3 is CARSFSRVLYNSPLHF. Written as DNA, the CDR3 is TGTGCCAGAAGCTTCTCGAGAGTCCTCTATAATTCACCCCTCCACTTT.

V is TRBV6-1 and J is TRBJ1-1; D possibly corresponds to TRBD1 (6 bases). V dropped 11 bases and J dropped 1 base, with 14 bases sitting between them. Germline V CDR1 and CDR2: MNHNS, SASEGT. This CDR3 is 13 amino acids long. CDR3 in amino acids: CACHRVRNTEAFF. CDR3 nucleotide sequence: TGTGCCTGCCACAGGGTGCGGAACACTGAAGCTTTCTTT.

V and J are TRBV18 and TRBJ2-5; the match to TRBD1 covers 10 bases. CDR3 length: 13 residues. Germline loops: CDR1 KGHSH, CDR2 LQKENI. J gave up 5 bases and V 6 bases, and 3 bases lay outside the gene matches. This CDR3 is CASSQTGGETQYF. As DNA, the CDR3 is TGTGCCAGCTCGCAGACAGGGGGCGAGACCCAGTACTTC.

The chain carries TRBV7-3 and TRBJ2-1; 7 nucleotides match TRBD2. This CDR3 has 18 residues. Germline loops: CDR1 SGHTA, CDR2 FQGTGA. V shed 1 base and J 4 bases; nucleotides not matched to a gene: 13. In nucleotides, the CDR3 is TGTGCCAGCAGCTTAAGGGCTCCTAGCGGTTTCGCTTACAATGAGCAGTTCTTC. The encoded protein is CASSLRAPSGFAYNEQFF.

This chain joins TRBV27 and TRBJ1-1; 8 positions match TRBD1. The germline gives CDR1 MNHEY, CDR2 SMNVEV (reference sequence). V shed 8 bases, J shed 5 bases, and the junction held 13 bases outside the gene matches. The CDR3 length is 15 residues. CDR3: CASGRSTGGGTEAFF. The CDR3 DNA reads TGTGCCAGCGGACGATCTACAGGGGGGGGGACTGAAGCTTTCTTT.

This clone was seen just once. V and J are TRBV6-1 and TRBJ2-7, with 8 positions matching TRBD1. Trimming removed 5 bases from V and 6 bases from J; junction bases left unmatched: 6. Germline values: CDR1 MNHNS, CDR2 SASEGT. The CDR3 has 13 residues. The CDR3 coding sequence is TGTGCCAGCAGTCGGACAGGGTTGAGCGAGCAGTACTTC. Its translation is CASSRTGLSEQYF.

This sequence joins TRBV27 and TRBJ2-7; the D is unclear. The V end was cut by 6 bases, the J end by 5 bases, with 8 bases between. This CDR3 spans 11 amino acids. Germline CDR1 reads MNHEY; CDR2 reads SMNVEV (reference sequence). The CDR3 bases are TGTGCCAGCAGCCCCCCTGACGAGCAGTACTTC. Amino acids: CASSPPDEQYF.